This TCR beta chain is drawn from a study of beta chain features in type 1 diabetes. Study findings and constraints: A pattern of fewer insertions and more deletions at VDJ junctions was seen in type 1 diabetes patients.

Remarks on this clone: Its antigen is still unknown.

V was clipped by 0 bases and J by 7 bases, with 7 bases between them. The CDR3 extends over 13 amino acids. Germline V gene data show CDR1 as MNHNS and CDR2 as SASEGT. The sequenced template was cDNA made from the entire isolated RNA. Some clones are missing from TCRdb's copy, which holds only in-frame ones; the method was immunoSEQ multiplex PCR. Of around 240,000 clones in the sample, around 10% were seen once. CD45RO/CCR7/CD25/CD127/CD95/CD27 separated CD4+ naive, central memory, regulatory and stem cell-like memory cells by sorting. The chain couples TRBV6-1 to TRBJ2-1, with D hard to call. Input material: naive CD4+ T cells from blood. This receptor was taken from a woman aged 18-29 years in good health. CDR3 bases: TGTGCCAGCAGTGAAGCGCCCGGGAATGAGCAGTTCTTC. Translated, it gives CASSEAPGNEQFF.